This T cell receptor (beta chain) was documented in a study of T cells in Graves' hyperthyroidism and ophthalmopathy. General observations from the study: With a median lead of about 6.9 months before onset, the model predicted ophthalmopathy. Most thyroid clonotypes that were expanded above 0.001 also turned up in blood.

Concerning this clonotype itself: The target antigen is unknown.

Regions amplified from RNA transcripts were the TCR beta CDR3 regions. The study used the HTBI primer set for a first-round RT-PCR of the TCR CDR3. TCRdb ran MiXCR on the multiplex PCR reads and lists one entry per CDR3 protein. The table has around 620,000 distinct CDR3 sequences, approximately 14% seen once. V shed 7 bases and J 2 bases; nucleotides not matched to a gene: 6. Germline V gene sequence: CDR1 MNHNS, CDR2 SASEGT. The CDR3 is made up of 15 amino acids. V and J are TRBV6-1 and TRBJ1-5; 9 bases are shared with TRBD1. The clonotype originates from a woman aged 18-30 years with Graves' ophthalmopathy. The source material was blood. Written as DNA, the CDR3 is TGTGCCAGCACCGAACAGGGGGCTTGCAATCAGCCCCAGCATTTT. It translates to CASTEQGACNQPQHF.